This TCR beta chain was obtained from a study of control samples from healthy donors and cancer patients. The V end lost 4 bases, the J end lost 3 bases, and 14 bases lay between the germline ends. Germline V gene data show CDR1 as SGHRS and CDR2 as YFSETQ. This CDR3 spans 15 amino acids. TCRdb's table, derived via immunoSEQ multiplex PCR, lists solely in-frame clones and lacks some. The table has around 170,000 clones, roughly 90% seen once; the top ten hold 0.65% to 0.75%. The clonotype was recovered from a woman under 40 in good health. The chain combines TRBV5-1 with TRBJ1-5; TRBD1 is a possible D gene (6 bases). The sample taken for sequencing was blood. CDR3 DNA: TGCGCCAGCAGCAGGACGGGACAAACCAATCAGCCCCAGCATTTT. This sequence encodes CASSRTGQTNQPQHF. The full variable domain, completed using reference TRBV5-1 and TRBJ1-5, is KAGVTQTPRYLIKTRGQQVTLSCSPISGHRSVSWYQQTPGQGLQFLFEYFSETQRNKGNFPGRFSGRQFSNSRSEMNVSTLELGDSALYLCASSRTGQTNQPQHFGDGTRLSIL.